This TCR beta chain appears in the sequencing data of a study of cytomegalovirus exposure and HLA in healthy donors (dated 2017 in TCRdb). Looking at the study overall: According to an earlier analysis of several hundred of the donors, some 180 million T cells yielded 100 million or so unique TCR beta sequences and about 300 Gb of sequence data. All discovery cohort repertoires had been generated on a single sequencing platform. HLA typing covered class I and class II loci at four-digit resolution. Donor age, sex, ethnicity and CMV serostatus were collected together with the repertoire data. Roughly 300 gigabases of sequencing data and around 88 million unique TCR sequences made up an early release that covered about 640 HLA-typed donors. The later analysis used no new phenotypic data to find candidate immune exposures, relying instead on TCR beta sequences and their occurrence across donors. Several DR-DQ haplotypes were treated as single units for association and clustering because of strong linkage in the cohort. Along with the approximately 650-subject first cohort, a separate validation cohort of over 90 different subjects was used. To study patterns of TCR occurrence, a later analysis re-analyzed previously published TCR beta repertoires from several hundred donors and added high-resolution HLA genotyping. Typing coverage varied by locus: about 629-630 donors for A, B, C, DRB1 and DQB1; roughly 500 for DQA1; more than 600 for DPA1; approximately 490 for DPB1. The study aimed to test whether signatures of past pathogen exposure could be identified by cataloging public T cell receptors. Of the roughly 400 genotyped donors, around 81% fell in the genetic ancestry cluster associated with self-reported Caucasian donors. Across under 500 genotyped donors of the cohort, an average of approximately 240,000 unique TCR beta nucleotide sequences per donor were sequenced, and roughly 18% of those sequences were non-productive. The study used immunosequencing to profile the T cell repertoires of around 600 subjects and linked those repertoires to cytomegalovirus serostatus. To predict cytomegalovirus infection status, the study brought together high-throughput TCR immunosequencing, statistical association of individual TCRs with disease status, and machine learning. An earlier analysis of 587 of the donors used high-throughput TCR beta sequencing to judge whether each TCR beta V gene segment behaved as functional or pseudogenic. A later genetic analysis used genome-wide SNP genotypes for about 65% of the 666 donors, treating that subset as a discovery cohort. What the research found in general, with its limitations: Correlated functional status among segregating V segments might reflect linkage disequilibrium, but an unknown experimental factor could not be ruled out. Specific HLA alleles were associated with around 18,000 TCR beta sequences at a false discovery rate of 0.05 in a later analysis. Broadly in line with IMGT annotations, most TCR beta V segments showed up in productive rearrangements about 87% or about 30% of the time in an earlier analysis of a few hundred of the donors. Some IMGT-functional V segments, including TRBV6-2 and TRBV6-3, could not be distinguished by the 87-base-pair reads and were therefore excluded. Roughly uniform sequencing depth across donors was assumed in presence/absence analyses, although this assumption may not hold. A later genetic analysis reported fewer N-insertions in productive TCRs among donors in an Asian-associated ancestry cluster than the roughly 640-donor mean. A later analysis found that HLA-associated TCR beta chains were more clonally expanded and had lower generation probabilities than equally common non-associated chains. The earlier analysis of about 600 of the donors excluded 15 to 20 rarely observed V segments, including chromosome 9 orphons, because counts were too low. According to a later analysis, TCR association rates differed among HLA loci, with DRB1 alleles showing the most associated TCRs and HLA-C alleles showing the fewest. A total of about 150 TCR beta chains were listed by the study as associated with cytomegalovirus. Immune exposure information for the cohort was limited to CMV serostatus. In both the original and validation cohorts, the classifier was reported to diagnose cytomegalovirus status with high specificity and sensitivity. Because HLA typing was unavailable for some donors at each locus, only the typed subset was used in association tests. According to a later analysis, parvovirus B19, influenza, CMV and Epstein-Barr virus appeared linked to several top co-occurrence clusters. Assigning TCR associations to individual alleles was difficult when HLA alleles, especially DR and DQ, strongly co-occurred. Only TCR beta chains were sequenced in this cohort, and the absence of alpha or paired-chain data limited detectable features. According to a later analysis, most CMV-associated TCR beta chains appeared to be HLA-restricted, and the HLA associations seemed to be driven largely by CMV exposure. A further reported finding was that TCR beta sequences accurately predicted the HLA-A and HLA-B alleles for most subjects in the first cohort. Three of the identified cytomegalovirus-associated TCR beta chains were confirmed in vitro to be specific for cytomegalovirus antigens. A later genetic analysis associated a missense DCLRE1C variant with V-gene and J-gene trimming of TCR beta chains, and an independent cohort replicated the association. A cluster of highly shared sequence variants was judged likely to represent a technical artifact of the sequencing pipeline. Most TCR sequences were seen in very few donors, while some public TCRs were found in many individuals. The authors suggested that the approach could potentially be extended to other disease states and immunological phenotypes.

Receptors were amplified or captured by the immunoSEQ multiplex PCR assay. For the multiplex PCR, a mixture combining 60 forward primers for TCR Vbeta segments and 13 reverse primers for TCR Jbeta segments was used. The CDR3 region of rearranged TCR beta genes was amplified from genomic DNA by a multiplex PCR assay. The amplified TCR beta libraries were sequenced on the Illumina HiSeq System as 87-base-pair reads. Per the source publication's procedure: In a later analysis, 77 million or so unique TCR beta chains were counted across the roughly 670 repertoires, and approximately 11 million of these chains were shared by at least two donors. To remove PCR and sequencing errors, raw reads were error-corrected and collapsed into unique sequences using a nearest-neighbor algorithm that merged closely related sequences. Alignment of CDR3 sequences to IMGT reference sequences was used to assign V, D and J gene segments. For a sequence to be retained, a match of at least six nucleotides was required to both a V gene segment and a J gene segment. Rearrangements were called productive when the CDR3 lacked stop codons and stayed in frame with V and J; all others were non-productive. Following IMGT convention, CDR3 was defined as the stretch from the second conserved V-encoded cysteine to the conserved J-encoded phenylalanine. The earlier analysis of a few hundred of the donors excluded any sequence lacking an unambiguous match to a single V gene segment. An earlier analysis of around 600 of the donors classified V segments as functional when productive rearrangements were above 56.7% and as segregating when the standard deviation between donors was above 5%. To diagnose cytomegalovirus status from the catalog of TCR beta chain sequences, a statistical classification framework was built. In a later analysis, TCR nucleotide sequences were compared against IMGT/GENE-DB human TR gene sequences so that V and J genes could be assigned. The TCRdist pipeline was used in a later analysis to assign CDR3 sequences and most-parsimonious VDJ recombination scenarios. In a later analysis, each TCR beta chain was defined by its CDR3 amino acid sequence together with its V-gene family, and reads lacking a unique V-gene family were excluded. In a later analysis, 550 to 650 highly shared, low-generation-probability nucleotide sequences were removed to address suspected cross-contamination and a sequencing artifact. For each public chain, a later analysis derived a clonal expansion index from normalized ranks of inferred template counts within each repertoire. In a later analysis, generation probabilities were computed using a VDJ recombination model fitted to out-of-frame rearrangements, and the results were checked against IGoR. A later analysis scored TCR-TCR, TCR-HLA and TCR-CMV co-occurrence with hypergeometric tests, applying a repertoire-size bias correction to TCR pairs. To estimate false discovery rates, a later analysis permuted the HLA or CMV assignments 20 times. In a later analysis, co-occurring TCRs were grouped using DBSCAN, and TCRdist sequence similarity was added for clustering within HLA-allele-positive subsets. Co-occurrence clustering excluded repertoires with fewer than 30,000 or more than 120,000 public chains, plus five with anomalous nucleotide sharing. The table was pulled from immuneACCESS by TCRdb, which kept in-frame rearrangements only. Such tables lose some clones; where checked, under half of the loss comes from unresolved V genes, and the rest has no known cause. That table furnishes V, J and clone size, whereas the DNA furnished D and trimming. The sample table lists 250,000 or so clones, roughly four fifths of them with a count of one. The biggest ten clones account for 8% of the sample.

The cohort consisted of 670 or so healthy bone marrow donors. At the time of sampling, every cohort member was nominally healthy, though immune exposures that went unrecorded were likely present. The donor was CMV seropositive and belonged to the group of 250 to 300 seropositive cohort members. A peripheral blood sample was collected from each donor, and TCR beta sequencing was performed on peripheral blood mononuclear cells. The Qiagen DNeasy Blood Extraction Kit was used to extract genomic DNA from the blood cell samples. In this sample, this clone turned up once. Its antigen has not been determined. Within one base of it there is no much larger clone, and no base qualities were kept. The same CDR3 is also encoded by other DNA sequences in this sample. Including the terminal cysteine and phenylalanine, the CDR3 comprises 14 residues. Here the CDR3 DNA is all that survives: 42 bases in frame from base 1. In the germline V gene, CDR1 corresponds to MNHNS and CDR2 to SASEGT. From V the trimming removes 3 bases and from J it removes 3 bases, while the gene matches leave 2 bases of the junction unaccounted for.

This sequence was found in a woman aged 60-75 years in good health and CMV-seropositive. This receptor chain uses TRBV6-1 and TRBJ1-5, with 7 bases matching TRBD1. The sample consisted of PBMCs. The CDR3 reads as follows: CASSEGQSNQPQHF. In nucleotides, the sequence is TGTGCCAGCAGTGAGGGACAGTCCAATCAGCCCCAGCATTTT.